Listed below are T cell receptor beta chains from one sample, sequenced in a study of T cell responses to AZD1222 COVID-19 vaccine. Measured with immunoSEQ multiplex PCR; TCRdb has only the in-frame clones, and not every one. The data hold about 87,000 clones, with approximately 90% observed a single time. Sequenced material: peripheral blood, taken on day 0 of AZD1222 vaccination. All receptors derive from an adult in good health. CDR3s include the opening cysteine and the closing phenylalanine or tryptophan. Each record gives: CDR3 protein, CDR3 DNA, J gene, D gene, clone size, V gene. A D gene is named only where the DNA matches it firmly. Clone sizes are given selectively: once, few, many, or a class where the clone is expanded.

CDR3 protein: CASSDNSNTEAFF
CDR3 DNA: TGTGCCAGCAGTGACAACAGCAACACTGAAGCTTTCTTT
J gene: TRBJ1-1
D gene: -
clone size: once
V gene: TRBV2

CDR3 protein: CASSANAGQPYEQYF
CDR3 DNA: TGCGCCAGCAGCGCAAATGCAGGACAACCGTACGAGCAGTACTTC
J gene: TRBJ2-7
D gene: -
clone size: -
V gene: TRBV5-1

CDR3 protein: CAWTGGGDTQYF
CDR3 DNA: TGTGCCTGGACCGGAGGGGGGGATACGCAGTATTTT
J gene: TRBJ2-3
D gene: -
clone size: -
V gene: TRBV30

CDR3 protein: CASSKESTKPYTGELFF
CDR3 DNA: TGTGCCAGCAGCAAAGAAAGCACCAAACCATACACCGGGGAGCTGTTTTTT
J gene: TRBJ2-2
D gene: -
clone size: -
V gene: TRBV21-1

CDR3 protein: CASSESPTSGETQYF
CDR3 DNA: TGTGCCAGCAGTGAATCCCCGACTAGCGGAGAGACCCAGTACTTC
J gene: TRBJ2-5
D gene: TRBD2
clone size: -
V gene: TRBV2

CDR3 protein: CASSLEFRNTEAFF
CDR3 DNA: TGTGCCAGCAGCTTAGAATTTAGGAACACTGAAGCTTTCTTT
J gene: TRBJ1-1
D gene: -
clone size: -
V gene: TRBV7-2

CDR3 protein: CASSSVRNRGPGEQYF
CDR3 DNA: TGTGCCAGCAGCTCAGTCCGTAACAGGGGGCCAGGCGAGCAGTACTTC
J gene: TRBJ2-7
D gene: TRBD1
clone size: -
V gene: TRBV11-2

CDR3 protein: CASSPDRGRTDTQYF
CDR3 DNA: TGTGCCAGCAGTCCCGACAGGGGAAGGACAGATACGCAGTATTTT
J gene: TRBJ2-3
D gene: TRBD1
clone size: -
V gene: TRBV7-2

CDR3 protein: CASSPRSESEQYF
CDR3 DNA: TGTGCCAGCAGCCCTAGGTCAGAATCCGAGCAGTACTTC
J gene: TRBJ2-7
D gene: -
clone size: -
V gene: TRBV12-3/TRBV12-4

CDR3 protein: CASSYRVSANYGYTF
CDR3 DNA: TGCGCCAGCAGCTACAGGGTGTCAGCTAACTATGGCTACACCTTC
J gene: TRBJ1-2
D gene: -
clone size: -
V gene: TRBV4-3

CDR3 protein: CASSEAVGTGSYGYTF
CDR3 DNA: TGTGCCAGCAGTGAAGCTGTCGGGACAGGGAGCTATGGCTACACCTTC
J gene: TRBJ1-2
D gene: TRBD1
clone size: -
V gene: TRBV6-1